The 25 T cell receptor beta chains listed next were all sequenced from one sample in a study of blood T cell repertoires in COVID-19. Repertoires were generated with immunoSEQ multiplex PCR, while TCRdb's copy carries only in-frame clones and drops some. The table includes 150,000 to 200,000 clones, 85% detected once. The sample taken for sequencing was peripheral blood. Receptors were obtained from a human donor with acute or convalescent COVID-19. The donor label of this sample is uncertain.

The J gene is TRBJ1-1, the V gene TRBV29-1; D not certain. Trimming removed 7 bases at V and 3 bases at J, with 12 bases between. The germline CDR1 and CDR2 sequences are SQVTM and ANQGSEA. The CDR3 consists of 12 residues. The CDR3 loop is CSASAGDTEAFF. In DNA form, the CDR3 reads TGCAGCGCATCGGCGGGAGACACTGAAGCTTTCTTT.

The CDR3 sequence: CASSQTGAEKLFF. CDR3 coding DNA: TGTGCCAGCAGTCAGACAGGGGCTGAAAAACTGTTTTTT. The chain has TRBV12-3 or TRBV12-4 and TRBJ1-4; 8 positions agree with TRBD1. The length of the CDR3 is 13 residues. Trimming cost V 5 bases and J 7 bases; bases outside gene matches: 3.

The chain combines TRBV19 with TRBJ2-2; D is perhaps TRBD1 (6 bases). The V gene lost 4 bases and the J gene lost 1 base, with 13 bases spanning the gap. This CDR3 spans 16 amino acids. CDR1 and CDR2 from the germline V gene are LNHDA and SQIVND (reference sequence). The CDR3 DNA reads as TGTGCCAGTAGTACCCCCACAGGGATGAACACCGGGGAGCTGTTTTTT. Encoded protein: CASSTPTGMNTGELFF.

This clone came up a few times. The chain joins TRBV15 to TRBJ1-5, with 7 bases matching TRBD1. The germline V gene has CDR1 LNHNV and CDR2 YYDKDF (reference sequence). CDR3 size: 17 residues. V shed 0 bases and J 1 base; nucleotides not matched to a gene: 6. CDR3 bases: TGTGCCACCAGCAGAGAAGGCGACAGGGCCAGCAATCAGCCCCAGCATTTT. Its protein product is CATSREGDRASNQPQHF.

This clone was seen a handful of times. The chain links TRBV18 to TRBJ2-5; D is unresolved. CDR1 is KGHSH, CDR2 LQKENI, per germline. V lost 4 bases to trimming and J lost 5 bases, with 14 bases between them. The CDR3 contains 14 residues. The DNA for the CDR3 is TGTGCCAGCTCACGGTCTGGCGGTCGGGAGACCCAGTACTTC. As protein: CASSRSGGRETQYF.

This chain uses TRBV6-5 with TRBJ1-5; possibly TRBD1 for D (5 bases). With 5 bases removed from V and 0 bases from J, the gap between germline ends came to 8 bases. The CDR3 length is 14 residues. CDR1 MNHEY and CDR2 SVGAGI come from the germline V gene. The CDR3 DNA follows: TGTGCCAGCAGTACAGGCCATAGCAATCAGCCCCAGCATTTT. Its protein product is CASSTGHSNQPQHF.

A few counts support this clone. The chain carries TRBV19 and TRBJ1-1; 9 bases are a match to TRBD1. Trimming at V came to 5 bases and at J to 2 bases, leaving 9 bases not matched to a gene. Germline values: CDR1 LNHDA, CDR2 SQIVND (reference sequence). The CDR3 length is 16 residues. CDR3 nucleotides: TGTGCCAGTAGTCCGCGGAAGGACAGGGGAAACACTGAAGCTTTCTTT. This translates into CASSPRKDRGNTEAFF.

CDR3 sequence reads: CASSLRTAQYNEQFF. The CDR3, as DNA: TGTGCCAGCTCACTTCGGACAGCTCAATACAATGAGCAGTTCTTC. This rearrangement joins TRBV18 to TRBJ2-1, with a tentative D call TRBD1 (6 bases). Deletions cut 4 bases from V and 4 bases from J, with 14 bases between. Germline V gene sequence: CDR1 KGHSH, CDR2 LQKENI. This CDR3 contains 15 residues. Complete variable domain (other parts from reference TRBV18 and TRBJ2-1): NAGVMQNPRHLVRRRGQEARLRCSPMKGHSHVYWYRQLPEEGLKFMVYLQKENIIDESGMPKERFSAEFPKEGPSILRIQQVVRGDSAAYFCASSLRTAQYNEQFFGPGTRLTVL.

This chain joins TRBV24-1 and TRBJ1-4; 7 bases map to TRBD1. Germline V gene data show CDR1 as KGHDR and CDR2 as SFDVKD. CDR3 length: 15 amino acids. Trimming removed 5 bases from V and 5 bases from J; junction bases left unmatched: 7. CDR3 protein: CATSAVTGSNEKLFF. Written as DNA, the CDR3 is TGTGCCACCAGTGCCGTGACAGGGTCCAATGAAAAACTGTTTTTT.

The V and J genes are TRBV19 and TRBJ2-1; tentative D call: TRBD2 (6 bases). Germline CDR1 is LNHDA and CDR2 is SQIVND (reference sequence). Trimming took 4 bases from V and 7 from J, leaving 14 bases between them. The CDR3 runs to 14 residues. CDR3 DNA: TGTGCCAGTAGTAACCCGGGCCGGGGGAATGAGCAGTTCTTC. This sequence encodes CASSNPGRGNEQFF.

The V gene is TRBV7-6, the J gene TRBJ2-7, with D possibly being TRBD1 (6 bases). The CDR3 is made up of 14 amino acids. The V and J ends lost 6 bases and 2 bases respectively, with 14 bases between them. Germline V CDR1 and CDR2: SGHVS, FNYEAQ. CDR3: CASSSQTGTYEQYF. The DNA of the CDR3 is TGTGCCAGCAGTTCTCAGACAGGAACCTACGAGCAGTACTTC.

In its sample, this clone was seen once. J is TRBJ1-5 and V is TRBV6-5, with 9 nucleotides matching TRBD1. The length of the CDR3 is 15 residues. Germline values: CDR1 MNHEY, CDR2 SVGAGI. After removal of 6 bases from V and 2 bases from J, the junction contained 5 bases not matched to a gene. The CDR3 coding sequence is TGTGCCAGCAGCTTCCGGGACAGGGGCAATCAGCCCCAGCATTTT. Amino acids: CASSFRDRGNQPQHF.

CDR3 sequence: CASSDPSRNHNEQFF. CDR3 coding DNA: TGTGCCAGCAGTGACCCTAGCCGGAACCACAATGAGCAGTTCTTC. The genes are TRBV6-4 and TRBJ2-1, with TRBD2 as a possible D gene (5 bases). Deletions cut 2 bases from V and 5 bases from J, with 13 bases between. The CDR3 contains 15 residues. Germline assignment: CDR1 MRHNA and CDR2 SNTAGT.

The CDR3 DNA follows: TGCGCCAGCAGCGCTTGGTTGACTAGCGGGGGTGCCAGGACCGGGGAGCTGTTTTTT. This sequence encodes CASSAWLTSGGARTGELFF. The rearrangement uses TRBV5-1 and TRBJ2-2; 12 positions match TRBD2. There are 19 residues in the CDR3. The J segment lost 5 bases and the V segment lost 4 bases, leaving 15 bases of the junction unmatched. Germline CDR1 and CDR2: SGHRS and YFSETQ.

The chain has TRBV5-8 and TRBJ1-2; D gene unclear. This CDR3 is 15 amino acids long. Germline V lookup: CDR1 SGHTS, CDR2 YDEGEE. V lost 1 base and J lost 2, with 12 bases in between. CDR3 sequence (DNA): TGTGCCAGCAGCTTGTTGGAGCCGTTAAACTATGGCTACACCTTC. It is translated as CASSLLEPLNYGYTF.

The chain is built from TRBV29-1 and TRBJ2-1; D gene unclear. Germline V gene lookup returns CDR1 SQVTM and CDR2 ANQGSEA. The CDR3 consists of 11 residues. Trimming took off 7 bases at V and 6 bases at J, with 10 bases between the two ends. CDR3 nucleotide sequence: TGCAGCGCCCAGGTGATCAATGAGCAGTTCTTC. It specifies CSAQVINEQFF.

The table lists this clone with many counts. This chain joins TRBV28 and TRBJ1-5, with TRBD1 matching over 8 bases. V lost 2 bases to trimming and J lost 2 bases; unmatched junction nucleotides: 2. CDR1 is MDHEN, CDR2 SYDVKM, per germline. The CDR3 totals 15 residues. The CDR3: CASSLGQGGNQPQHF. The CDR3 bases are TGTGCCAGCAGTTTAGGACAGGGCGGCAATCAGCCCCAGCATTTT.

The CDR3: CASSPGDRVYTEAFF. DNA of the CDR3: TGTGCCAGCAGCCCAGGGGATCGGGTCTACACTGAAGCTTTCTTT. The chain employs TRBV3-1 (or the pseudogene TRBV3-2) and TRBJ1-1; possible D gene TRBD1, 6 bases. This CDR3 comprises 15 residues. V lost 4 bases to trimming and J lost 3 bases, with 15 bases between them. Germline V gene sequence: CDR1 LGHDT, CDR2 YNNKEL (reference sequence).

This chain uses TRBV7-2 with TRBJ1-1; D is possibly TRBD1 (5 bases). Germline V gene lookup returns CDR1 SGHTA and CDR2 FQGNSA. V was clipped by 5 bases and J by 5 bases, with 21 bases between them. This CDR3 has 16 residues. In nucleotides, the CDR3 is TGTGCCAGCAGCCCCCAGGGCCTGACAACTTATACTGAAGCTTTCTTT. It yields the protein CASSPQGLTTYTEAFF.

The rearrangement links TRBV7-2 to TRBJ1-4, with D tentatively TRBD1 (5 bases). This CDR3 contains 17 residues. Trimming shortened V by 1 base and J by 5 bases, and 17 bases separated the two germline ends. From germline, CDR1 is SGHTA and CDR2 FQGNSA. In DNA form, the CDR3 reads TGTGCCAGCAGCTTAGGATATACGACAGTAGTCAATGAAAAACTGTTTTTT. This codes for CASSLGYTTVVNEKLFF.

The V gene is TRBV6-1, the J gene TRBJ1-1, with a weak D call TRBD1 (6 bases). V lost 2 bases and J 4 bases, leaving 20 bases between the germline ends. CDR1 and CDR2 (germline): MNHNS, SASEGT. CDR3 size: 17 residues. The CDR3 loop is CASSELARGQRGTEAFF. The DNA of the CDR3 is TGTGCCAGCAGTGAACTAGCTCGAGGACAGAGGGGCACTGAAGCTTTCTTT.

The V and J genes are TRBV7-8 and TRBJ2-1; 8 bases are a match to TRBD2. From germline, CDR1 is SGHVS and CDR2 FQNEAQ. V lost 3 bases to trimming and J lost 2 bases; unmatched junction nucleotides: 3. The CDR3 length is 15 residues. In DNA, the CDR3 is TGTGCCAGCAGCTTTGGGACTAGAGCCTACAATGAGCAGTTCTTC. It specifies CASSFGTRAYNEQFF.

The gene calls are TRBV3-1 (or the pseudogene TRBV3-2) and TRBJ1-1; 7 bases fit TRBD1. From germline, CDR1 is LGHDT and CDR2 YNNKEL (reference sequence). V was pared by 4 bases and J by 8 bases, with 10 bases of the junction left unmatched. The CDR3 loop spans 14 amino acids. The CDR3 spells CASSLGTVSLEAFF. In DNA form, the CDR3 reads TGTGCCAGCAGCCTCGGGACAGTCTCCCTCGAAGCTTTCTTT.

The V call is TRBV11-3, the J call TRBJ1-5; D is ambiguous. Deletions cut 4 bases from V and 0 bases from J, with 10 bases between. This CDR3 contains 15 residues. The germline V gene has CDR1 SGHNT and CDR2 YENEEA. The DNA of the CDR3 is TGTGCCAGCAGCTCCGGGATCTATAGCAATCAGCCCCAGCATTTT. Protein: CASSSGIYSNQPQHF. The whole variable domain, filled in from reference TRBV11-3 and TRBJ1-5, reads EAGVVQSPRYKIIEKKQPVAFWCNPISGHNTLYWYLQNLGQGPELLIRYENEEAVDDSQLPKDRFSAERLKGVDSTLKIQPAELGDSAVYLCASSSGIYSNQPQHFGDGTRLSIL.

V and J are TRBV6-5 and TRBJ1-5, with D possibly being TRBD1 (5 bases). Germline V lookup: CDR1 MNHEY, CDR2 SVGAGI. The V end was cut by 5 bases, the J end by 0 bases, with 8 bases between. CDR3 size: 14 residues. The CDR3 sequence is CASSPGGSNQPQHF. DNA for the CDR3: TGTGCCAGCAGTCCCGGGGGTAGCAATCAGCCCCAGCATTTT.